The clone carrying this TCR beta chain has only a few counts. Its antigen is still unknown. These data belong to a study of T cells after yellow fever vaccination. On the study more broadly: SMART-Seq v4 Ultra Low Input handled preparation of low-cell-number fractions. Study-wide findings and caveats: Abundant clonotypes from the bulk population could contaminate FACS-sorted repertoires.

A process of 5'RACE template switching, which added a universal primer site and UMIs, was used to make TCR cDNA. From the 5' RACE reads, TCRdb called clonotypes with MiXCR, one entry per CDR3 protein. Among about 350,000 distinct CDR3 sequences listed, 4.1% were seen once. This specimen was PBMCs, taken 5 days after the yellow fever booster vaccination. The sequence was obtained from a man aged 18-30 years who received the YFV17D yellow fever vaccine.

CDR3 sequence reads: CASTSRTAGGSEAFF. The CDR3 DNA reads TGTGCCAGCACCTCCCGGACGGCGGGGGGGTCAGAAGCTTTCTTT. The chain employs TRBV25-1 and TRBJ1-1; a weak D match, TRBD1 (5 bases). The CDR3 spans 15 residues. In germline, CDR1 is MGHDK, CDR2 SYGVNS. Trimming removed 7 bases at V and 8 bases at J, with 23 bases between.